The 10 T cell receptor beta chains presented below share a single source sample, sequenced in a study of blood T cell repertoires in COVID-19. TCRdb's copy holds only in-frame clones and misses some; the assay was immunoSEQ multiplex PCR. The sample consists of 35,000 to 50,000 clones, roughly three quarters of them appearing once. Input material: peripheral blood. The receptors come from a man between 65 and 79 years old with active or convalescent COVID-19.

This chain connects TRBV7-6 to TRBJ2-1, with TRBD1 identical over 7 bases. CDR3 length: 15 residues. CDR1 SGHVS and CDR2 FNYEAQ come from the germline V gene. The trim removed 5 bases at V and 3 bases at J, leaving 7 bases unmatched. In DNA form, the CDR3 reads TGTGCCAGCAGCGACCCACAGGGGAACTACAATGAGCAGTTCTTC. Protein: CASSDPQGNYNEQFF.

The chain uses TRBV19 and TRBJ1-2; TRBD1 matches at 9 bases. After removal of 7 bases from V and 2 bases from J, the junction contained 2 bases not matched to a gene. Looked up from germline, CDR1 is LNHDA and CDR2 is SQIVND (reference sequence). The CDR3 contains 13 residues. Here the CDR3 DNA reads TGTGCCAGTAAAGGACAGGGGAACTATGGCTACACCTTC. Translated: CASKGQGNYGYTF.

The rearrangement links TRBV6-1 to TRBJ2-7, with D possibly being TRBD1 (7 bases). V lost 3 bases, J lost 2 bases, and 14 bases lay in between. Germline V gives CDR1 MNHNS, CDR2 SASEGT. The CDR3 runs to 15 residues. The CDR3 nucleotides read TGTGCCAGCAGTGAGGAGGGGGGACAGACCTACGAGCAGTACTTC. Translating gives CASSEEGGQTYEQYF.

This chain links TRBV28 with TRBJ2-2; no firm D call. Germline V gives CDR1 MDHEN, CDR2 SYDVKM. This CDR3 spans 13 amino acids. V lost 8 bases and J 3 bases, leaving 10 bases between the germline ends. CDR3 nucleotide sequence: TGTGCCAGCCCCGACACCTACACCGGGGAGCTGTTTTTT. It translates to CASPDTYTGELFF. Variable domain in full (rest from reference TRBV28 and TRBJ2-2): DVKVTQSSRYLVKRTGEKVFLECVQDMDHENMFWYRQDPGLGLRLIYFSYDVKMKEKGDIPEGYSVSREKKERFSLILESASTNQTSMYLCASPDTYTGELFFGEGSRLTVL.

CDR3 nucleotide sequence: TGTGCCAGCAGTGATACGCCCCTGGCCACTAATGAAAAACTGTTTTTT. Translating gives CASSDTPLATNEKLFF. V is TRBV2 and J is TRBJ1-4; D remains ambiguous. This CDR3 is 16 amino acids long. The V end lost 3 bases, the J end lost 2 bases, and 13 bases lay between the germline ends. The germline V gene has CDR1 SNHLY and CDR2 FYNNEI.

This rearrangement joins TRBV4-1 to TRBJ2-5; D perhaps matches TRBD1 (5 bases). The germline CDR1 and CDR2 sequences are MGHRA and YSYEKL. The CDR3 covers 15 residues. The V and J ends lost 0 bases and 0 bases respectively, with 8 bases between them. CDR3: CASSQDPRDQETQYF. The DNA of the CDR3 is TGCGCCAGCAGCCAAGACCCCAGGGACCAAGAGACCCAGTACTTC.

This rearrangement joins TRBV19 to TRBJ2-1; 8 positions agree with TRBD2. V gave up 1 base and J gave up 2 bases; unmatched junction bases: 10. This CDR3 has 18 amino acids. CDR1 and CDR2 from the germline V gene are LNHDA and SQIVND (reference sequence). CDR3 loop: CASSIARSRRGAYNEQFF. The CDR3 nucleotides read TGTGCCAGTAGTATAGCCCGTTCCCGGCGGGGGGCCTACAATGAGCAGTTCTTC.

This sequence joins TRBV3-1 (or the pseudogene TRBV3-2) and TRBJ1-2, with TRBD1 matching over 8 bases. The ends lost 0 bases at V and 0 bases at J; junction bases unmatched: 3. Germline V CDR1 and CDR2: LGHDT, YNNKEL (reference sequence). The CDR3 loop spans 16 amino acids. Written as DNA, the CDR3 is TGTGCCAGCAGCCAAGATTTGACAGGGGCTAACTATGGCTACACCTTC. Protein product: CASSQDLTGANYGYTF.

As DNA, the CDR3 is TGTGCCAGCAGCTTAGGACTGCTCAATCAGCCCCAGCATTTT. Protein product: CASSLGLLNQPQHF. The chain joins TRBV7-2 to TRBJ1-5; the D is unclear. In germline, CDR1 is SGHTA, CDR2 FQGNSA. V lost 1 base, J lost 3 bases, and 7 bases lay in between. There are 14 residues in the CDR3.

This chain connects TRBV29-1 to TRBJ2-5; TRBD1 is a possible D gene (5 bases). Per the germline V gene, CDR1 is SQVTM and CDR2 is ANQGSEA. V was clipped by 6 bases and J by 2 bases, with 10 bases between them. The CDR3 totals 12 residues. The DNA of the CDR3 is TGCAGCGTCGGCGACAGTCAAGAGACCCAGTACTTC. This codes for CSVGDSQETQYF.